This T cell receptor (beta chain) was recorded in a study of blood T cell repertoires in COVID-19. Study-wide background: COVID-19 samples from acute and convalescent phases originated in the United States, Italy and Spain. The analysed material was cDNA or gDNA that came from T cells, B-cell-depleted T cells, or PBMCs.

Original analysis: Nucleated cell counts were estimated from reference gene primer amplification. Profiling relied on immunoSEQ multiplex PCR, and the TCRdb table lists in-frame clones only, not all of them. That table gives V, J and clone size, and the DNA gave D and trimming. The sample consists of some 110,000 clones, approximately 85% of them appearing once. The ends were cut back, 5 bases at V and 14 bases at J, with 25 bases in the middle. Germline CDR1 and CDR2: LNHDA and SQIVND (reference sequence). The CDR3 consists of 15 residues. Sample: peripheral blood. The V and J genes are TRBV19 and TRBJ2-1, with D tentatively TRBD1 (6 bases). The source is a man between 65 and 85 years old with acute or convalescent COVID-19. CDR3 sequence: CASSVQGGSGPLEFF. CDR3 DNA sequence: TGTGCCAGTAGTGTACAGGGTGGCAGCGGACCTTTGGAGTTCTTC.